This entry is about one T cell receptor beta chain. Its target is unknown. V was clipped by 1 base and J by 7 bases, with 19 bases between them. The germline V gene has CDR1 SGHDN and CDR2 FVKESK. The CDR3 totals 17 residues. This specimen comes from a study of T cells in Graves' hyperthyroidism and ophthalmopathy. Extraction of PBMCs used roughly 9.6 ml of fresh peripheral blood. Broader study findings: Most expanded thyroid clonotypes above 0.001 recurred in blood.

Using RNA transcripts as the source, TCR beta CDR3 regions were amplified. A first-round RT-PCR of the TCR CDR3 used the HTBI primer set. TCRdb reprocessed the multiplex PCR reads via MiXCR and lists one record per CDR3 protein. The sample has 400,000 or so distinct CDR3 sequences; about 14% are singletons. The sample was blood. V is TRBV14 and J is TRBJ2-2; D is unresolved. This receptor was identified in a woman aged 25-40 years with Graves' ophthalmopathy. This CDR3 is CASSQVFPPRPGGELFF. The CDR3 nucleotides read TGTGCCAGCAGCCAAGTTTTCCCACCCCGGCCGGGCGGGGAGCTGTTTTTT.